Reported below is one T cell receptor beta chain. This clone's antigen is unknown. The input lacks base qualities; no much larger clone sits a single base away. This record comes from a study of blood T cells in healthy people across ages (dated by TCRdb to about 2015). Regarding the study in general: In model experiments, roughly one uniquely barcoded TCR beta cDNA molecule per two T cells was captured by template switching. To track age-related changes in TCR beta repertoire diversity, the study relied on deep sequencing normalized with unique cDNA molecular identifiers. The donors were split into four age groups: young (average around 17 years), middle-aged (roughly 42), aged (62) and long-lived (approximately 80). To avoid experimental bias, donors of different ages were spread randomly across the sequencing lanes. Two additional independent replicas of 1 million unique cDNA reads from the same blood draw were analyzed for two donors (one aged 18 to 29 and one aged 80 or older).

Libraries were built with 5' RACE. For sequencing, an Illumina HiSeq 2500 was employed. A second roughly 6 to 11 cycle PCR used a sample-barcoded 5' primer and a J-beta primer mix. A unique molecular identifier was introduced onto each TCR beta cDNA molecule by a template-switch 5' adaptor carrying 12 random nucleotides. Each sample yielded at least 2.5 million CDR3-containing paired-end reads. First-strand cDNA synthesis was performed from all RNA using the Mint cDNA synthesis kit, with priming by a TRBC-specific oligonucleotide. Following uracil-DNA glycosylase treatment, a first 18-cycle PCR with universal primers M1SS and BC2_uni_R was performed on all cDNA. Per the original workflow: For normalization, 1 million high-quality reads were randomly selected from each sample, with every read carrying a distinct molecular identifier. Reads sharing molecular identifiers were discarded rather than binned into consensus sequences. MiTCR, set to a Q25 quality threshold and the strictest error-elimination algorithm, was used for CDR3 identification, clonotype clustering and error correction. A nonparametric unseen species model with Euler transformation was used to estimate a lower bound on total TCR beta diversity. TCRdb's own reprocessing of the public reads used fastp at Q25 and MiXCR and kept productive beta chains. Each record represents a unique CDR3 protein, reported with the most common genes and DNA among its rows. These V and J calls originate from TCRdb's pipeline instead of the authors' own analysis. The table for this sample lists around 1.5 million distinct CDR3 sequences; approximately 59% of them were counted only once. The top ten clones comprise 6.5% to 8.5% of the sample.

From a lookup of the germline V gene, CDR1 and CDR2 are LGHNA and YNFKEQ. The CDR3 runs 15 amino acids, cysteine and phenylalanine included. The entry retains the CDR3 DNA only, 45 bases that are in frame from base 1. Broad study findings and their caveats: The CMV infection status of donors was not known, potentially confounding age-related changes in expanded clonotypes. The percentage of naive T cells measured by flow cytometry correlated strongly with observed TCR beta diversity. Because profiling used bulk unsorted PBMCs, naive and antigen-experienced compartments could not be compared conclusively. Estimates of total diversity based on one million sequenced T cells were regarded as lower bounds and as underestimates. The long-lived group showed more naive CD4+ T cells, fewer expanded clones and increased TCR diversity than the aged group, suggesting age selection. Observed TCR beta diversity per million T cells fell roughly linearly with age, and a significant reduction was already apparent by age about 38.

Systemically healthy Caucasian individuals from Russia, some 38 in total and aged roughly 6 to 100 years, were included as donors. Roughly 11 milliliters of peripheral blood were drawn from each donor into EDTA-treated Vacutainer tubes. Ficoll-Paque density-gradient centrifugation was used to isolate PBMCs, with at least 7 million obtained per sample. Trizol reagent was used to extract total RNA from the PBMCs, yielding at least 5.5 micrograms per sample. Naive CD45RAhigh/CD27high T cell percentages were measured by flow cytometry on a PBMC aliquot from every donor. Sequencing was performed on blood. The rearranged chain carries TRBV4-2 and TRBJ2-5, with TRBD1 tentatively as D gene (5 bases match). The DNA end is a closer match to TRBJ2-7, so the J assignment may be wrong. This receptor was taken from a man between 18 and 29 years old in good health. The DNA sequence is TGTGCCAGCAGCCAAGAAAAGACAGTTGCCTACGAGCAGTACTTC. This encodes CASSQEKTVAYEQYF.